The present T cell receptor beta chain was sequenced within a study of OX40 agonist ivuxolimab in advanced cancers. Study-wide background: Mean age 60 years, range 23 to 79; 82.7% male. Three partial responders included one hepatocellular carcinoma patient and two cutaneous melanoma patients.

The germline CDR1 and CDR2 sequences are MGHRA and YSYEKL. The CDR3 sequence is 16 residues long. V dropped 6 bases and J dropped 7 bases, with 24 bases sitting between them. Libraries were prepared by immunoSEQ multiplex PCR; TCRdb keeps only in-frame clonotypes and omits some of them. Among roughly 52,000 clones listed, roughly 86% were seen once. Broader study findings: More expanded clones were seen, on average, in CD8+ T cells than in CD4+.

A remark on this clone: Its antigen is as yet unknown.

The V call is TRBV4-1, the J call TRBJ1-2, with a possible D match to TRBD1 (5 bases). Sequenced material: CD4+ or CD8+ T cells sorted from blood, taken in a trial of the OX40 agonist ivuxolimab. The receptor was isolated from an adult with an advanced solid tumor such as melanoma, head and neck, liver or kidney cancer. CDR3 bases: TGCGCCAGCAGACCGATAGGGGAGAGCAGATACGCTGGCTACACCTTC. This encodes CASRPIGESRYAGYTF.